Presented here are 27 T cell receptor beta chains from one specimen sequenced in a study of glioma-infiltrating T cells after dendritic cell vaccination. Libraries were prepared by immunoSEQ multiplex PCR; TCRdb keeps only in-frame clonotypes and omits some of them. The sample lists 110,000 or so clones; nearly 90% were seen once. As for time point: after dendritic cell vaccination, including at tumor progression/relapse. Sequencing used blood, obtained after dendritic cell vaccination. Every receptor here comes from a human donor with glioblastoma.

The genes are TRBV2 and TRBJ2-1, with a weak D call TRBD1 (6 bases). Germline CDR1 reads SNHLY; CDR2 reads FYNNEI. V lost 8 bases and J 0 bases, leaving 17 bases between the germline ends. The CDR3 is 16 amino acids. CDR3: CASEQIRDNSYNEQFF. The CDR3, as DNA: TGTGCCAGCGAACAGATCAGGGACAACTCCTACAATGAGCAGTTCTTC. The entire variable domain, with the rest obtained from reference TRBV2 and TRBJ2-1, is as follows: EPEVTQTPSHQVTQMGQEVILRCVPISNHLYFYWYRQILGQKVEFLVSFYNNEISEKSEIFDDQFSVERPDGSNFTLKIRSTKLEDSAMYFCASEQIRDNSYNEQFFGPGTRLTVL.

The V call is TRBV6-1, the J call TRBJ2-7; 9 bases map to TRBD1. This CDR3 contains 15 residues. The V and J ends lost 4 bases and 7 bases, in that order; junction bases with no gene match: 11. Germline V gene sequence: CDR1 MNHNS, CDR2 SASEGT. The CDR3 region has the DNA TGTGCCAGCAGTGCGACAGGGGGAGCTGCCACTGAGCAGTACTTC. It specifies CASSATGGAATEQYF.

The V gene is TRBV9, the J gene TRBJ1-3; 8 bases are shared with TRBD1. Germline V CDR1 and CDR2: SGDLS, YYNGEE. Trimming took 4 bases from V and 0 from J; bases not matched to a gene: 6. The CDR3 has 16 amino acids. The CDR3: CASSTGQGYSGNTIYF. In DNA form, the CDR3 reads TGTGCCAGCAGCACAGGACAGGGATACTCTGGAAACACCATATATTTT.

The chain employs TRBV7-8 and TRBJ1-1, with TRBD1 matching 8 bases. The CDR3 totals 13 residues. J lost 1 base, V lost 8 bases, and 3 bases had no gene match. Germline CDR1 is SGHVS and CDR2 is FQNEAQ. In nucleotides, the CDR3 is TGTGCCAGCTGGGACAGGCGGAACACTGAAGCTTTCTTT. It specifies CASWDRRNTEAFF.

The chain couples TRBV6-5 to TRBJ1-2; 8 bases agree with TRBD1. The CDR3 length is 13 residues. Germline CDR1 MNHEY, CDR2 SVGAGI. The ends lost 6 bases at V and 5 bases at J; junction bases unmatched: 5. The CDR3 DNA reads as TGTGCCAGCAGGGCGACAGGGGAGTATGGCTACACCTTC. As protein: CASRATGEYGYTF.

This chain connects TRBV4-1 to TRBJ2-2, with TRBD2 identical over 11 bases. With 0 bases clipped from V and 5 bases from J, the junction kept 2 bases outside the gene matches. The CDR3 spans 16 residues. CDR1 and CDR2 from the germline V gene are MGHRA and YSYEKL. The CDR3: CASSQDASGGTGELFF. As DNA, the CDR3 is TGCGCCAGCAGCCAAGATGCTAGCGGGGGGACCGGGGAGCTGTTTTTT.

This chain connects TRBV7-2 to TRBJ2-1; tentative D call: TRBD1 (6 bases). The germline V and J ends were trimmed by 3 bases and 1 base, with 13 bases remaining between them. There are 16 residues in the CDR3. Germline CDR1 is SGHTA and CDR2 is FQGNSA. CDR3 residues: CASSFGTHVSYNEQFF. CDR3 nucleotide sequence: TGTGCCAGCAGCTTCGGGACACATGTTTCCTACAATGAGCAGTTCTTC.

The chain employs TRBV9 and TRBJ1-2, with TRBD1 as a possible D gene (5 bases). V dropped 7 bases and J dropped 0 bases, with 19 bases sitting between them. The CDR3 runs 16 residues. Germline V gene data show CDR1 as SGDLS and CDR2 as YYNGEE. DNA for the CDR3: TGTGCCAGCTCTTCCGGTGGGCAGGGAACTAACTATGGCTACACCTTC. It yields the protein CASSSGGQGTNYGYTF. The entire variable domain, with the rest obtained from reference TRBV9 and TRBJ1-2, is as follows: DSGVTQTPKHLITATGQRVTLRCSPRSGDLSVYWYQQSLDQGLQFLIQYYNGEERAKGNILERFSAQQFPDLHSELNLSSLELGDSALYFCASSSGGQGTNYGYTFGSGTRLTVV.

This chain's CDR3 is CASSLVSGYEQYF. In nucleotides, the CDR3 is TGTGCCAGCAGCTTAGTTTCCGGCTACGAGCAGTACTTC. V and J are TRBV11-2 and TRBJ2-7; D not resolved. The CDR3 extends over 13 amino acids. Germline V gives CDR1 SGHAT, CDR2 FQNNGV. Trimming cost V 1 base and J 3 bases, with 7 bases left between them.

The V call is TRBV19, the J call TRBJ2-1, with a tentative D call TRBD1 (5 bases). Germline lookup yields CDR1 LNHDA and CDR2 SQIVND (reference sequence). The CDR3 consists of 13 residues. Trimming removed 1 base from V and 13 bases from J, with 14 bases in between. CDR3: CASSIAAAREQFF. CDR3 nucleotides: TGTGCCAGTAGTATAGCGGCTGCCAGGGAACAGTTCTTC.

The rearrangement joins TRBV2 to TRBJ2-5; the D gene is possibly TRBD1 (5 bases). Trimming took 2 bases from V and 4 from J, leaving 11 bases between them. The CDR3 sequence is 14 residues long. CDR1 and CDR2 (germline): SNHLY, FYNNEI. CDR3 in amino acids: CASSERGSPETQYF. DNA of the CDR3: TGTGCCAGCAGTGAAAGGGGATCGCCAGAGACCCAGTACTTC. Together with reference TRBV2 and TRBJ2-5, the CDR3 gives the full variable domain: EPEVTQTPSHQVTQMGQEVILRCVPISNHLYFYWYRQILGQKVEFLVSFYNNEISEKSEIFDDQFSVERPDGSNFTLKIRSTKLEDSAMYFCASSERGSPETQYFGPGTRLLVL.

The V and J genes are TRBV5-4 and TRBJ1-1, with D possibly TRBD1 on 5 matching bases. The germline V gene encodes CDR1 SGHNT and CDR2 YYREEE (reference sequence). The CDR3 spans 16 residues. Trimming removed 4 bases at V and 5 bases at J, with 21 bases between. The CDR3 DNA reads as TGTGCCAGCAGCCCAGCGGCCGGGCTCGGGGGGACTGAAGCTTTCTTT. This sequence encodes CASSPAAGLGGTEAFF.

The chain has TRBV7-9 and TRBJ1-4, with D possibly being TRBD1 (6 bases). Germline CDR1 is SEHNR and CDR2 is FQNEAQ (reference sequence). This CDR3 is built from 13 residues. Trimming removed 6 bases from V and 12 bases from J, with 17 bases in between. CDR3: CASRRDTDGELFF. CDR3 coding DNA: TGTGCCAGCAGGAGGGACACCGACGGAGAACTGTTTTTT.

This clone was found once. The chain employs TRBV30 and TRBJ2-7, with D unresolved. The CDR3 extends over 14 amino acids. V dropped 4 bases and J dropped 3 bases, with 16 bases sitting between them. Per the germline V gene, CDR1 is GTSNPN and CDR2 is SVGIG (reference sequence). As DNA, the CDR3 is TGTGCCTGGATTACGCTCTACGCGGACTACGAGCAGTACTTC. As protein: CAWITLYADYEQYF.

This clone was picked up one time. The chain carries TRBV12-5 and TRBJ1-4, with no clear D. The CDR3 contains 13 residues. The germline CDR1 and CDR2 sequences are LGHNT and FRNRAP. Trimming stripped 8 bases from V and 4 bases from J, with 11 bases between. CDR3 sequence (DNA): TGTGCTAGTCGCGACACCCTTAATGAAAAACTGTTTTTT. Residues: CASRDTLNEKLFF.

The V call is TRBV5-1, the J call TRBJ2-7; TRBD2 agrees at 12 bases. The CDR3 sequence is 18 residues long. Germline trimming cut 0 bases from V and 0 bases from J; bases unmatched to any gene: 7. CDR1 and CDR2 (germline): SGHRS, YFSETQ. The CDR3 here is CASSLESSGGGSSYEQYF. The CDR3 DNA is TGCGCCAGCAGCTTGGAGTCTAGCGGGGGGGGTAGCTCCTACGAGCAGTACTTC. The complete variable domain, with remaining parts taken from reference TRBV5-1 and TRBJ2-7, reads KAGVTQTPRYLIKTRGQQVTLSCSPISGHRSVSWYQQTPGQGLQFLFEYFSETQRNKGNFPGRFSGRQFSNSRSEMNVSTLELGDSALYLCASSLESSGGGSSYEQYFGPGTRLTVT.

V is TRBV5-1 and J is TRBJ1-2, with 10 bases aligning to TRBD1. CDR3 length: 14 amino acids. V lost 4 bases and J lost 8; bases outside the gene matches: 8. Per germline, CDR1 SGHRS and CDR2 YFSETQ. Here the CDR3 reads CASSGGQGTVGYTF. CDR3 sequence (DNA): TGCGCCAGCAGCGGGGGACAGGGGACGGTCGGCTACACCTTC. Supplemented by reference TRBV5-1 and TRBJ1-2, the full variable domain reads KAGVTQTPRYLIKTRGQQVTLSCSPISGHRSVSWYQQTPGQGLQFLFEYFSETQRNKGNFPGRFSGRQFSNSRSEMNVSTLELGDSALYLCASSGGQGTVGYTFGSGTRLTVV.

CDR3: CASSFRTSGVTDTQYF. CDR3 DNA: TGTGCCAGCAGCTTCCGAACTAGCGGGGTCACAGATACGCAGTATTTT. The rearrangement joins TRBV7-2 to TRBJ2-3; TRBD2 matches at 10 bases. The germline V gene has CDR1 SGHTA and CDR2 FQGNSA. This CDR3 is 16 amino acids long. V lost 3 bases and J lost 2; bases outside the gene matches: 5.

In DNA, the CDR3 is TGCGCCAGCAGCTTCTCCAGAACAGCAGGGTGGACAGATACGCAGTATTTT. This gives the protein CASSFSRTAGWTDTQYF. The chain carries TRBV5-1 and TRBJ2-3; maybe TRBD1 (5 bases). The CDR3 is made up of 17 amino acids. The germline V gene has CDR1 SGHRS and CDR2 YFSETQ. V was pared by 2 bases and J by 3 bases, with 19 bases between.

This clone was picked up one time. The chain employs TRBV7-9 and TRBJ2-3; D remains unclear. Germline-derived CDR1 and CDR2 are SEHNR and FQNEAQ (reference sequence). CDR3 length: 13 residues. Trimming took 3 bases from V and 3 from J, leaving 7 bases between them. DNA for the CDR3: TGTGCCAGCAGCTTCCAGGAAACAGATACGCAGTATTTT. It is translated as CASSFQETDTQYF.

V usage is TRBV6-6 and J usage is TRBJ1-1; no clear D. The ends were cut back, 6 bases at V and 5 bases at J, with 16 bases in the middle. CDR3 length equals 14 residues. Germline lookup yields CDR1 MNHNY and CDR2 SVGAGI (reference sequence). For the CDR3, the DNA is TGTGCCAGCAGCCAACAGCAGGCTTTAACTGAAGCTTTCTTT. It yields the protein CASSQQQALTEAFF.

This chain connects TRBV4-2 to TRBJ2-2; D is uncertain. The CDR3 has 14 amino acids. Trimming stripped 7 bases from V and 2 bases from J, with 11 bases between. Germline assignment: CDR1 LGHNA and CDR2 YNFKEQ. CDR3 amino acids: CASTWAINTGELFF. The CDR3 DNA follows: TGTGCCAGCACGTGGGCGATCAACACCGGGGAGCTGTTTTTT.

The table lists this clone with a count of one. The J gene is TRBJ2-3, the V gene TRBV6-4; D is undetermined. CDR3 size: 14 residues. Between the trimmed V and J ends, which lost 8 bases and 2 bases, there was a span of 14 bases. Germline CDR1 is MRHNA and CDR2 is SNTAGT. Here the CDR3 reads CASRVFPHTDTQYF. The CDR3 nucleotides read TGTGCCAGCCGGGTTTTCCCCCACACAGATACGCAGTATTTT.

The chain has TRBV4-2 and TRBJ1-5; 7 nucleotides align to TRBD1. CDR1 and CDR2 from the germline V gene are LGHNA and YNFKEQ. The CDR3 length is 15 residues. V lost 3 bases to trimming and J lost 6 bases; unmatched junction nucleotides: 8. The CDR3 protein is CASSQEDRASQPQHF. CDR3 DNA: TGTGCCAGCAGCCAGGAAGACAGGGCGAGTCAGCCCCAGCATTTT.

In its sample, this clone was seen once. The chain uses TRBV7-2 and TRBJ1-2; 11 nucleotides match TRBD1. With V trimmed by 6 bases and J by 5 bases, 8 bases remained unmatched. Germline V lookup: CDR1 SGHTA, CDR2 FQGNSA. The CDR3 has 15 residues. CDR3 protein: CASRFGQGAGYGYTF. CDR3 DNA sequence: TGTGCCAGCAGATTCGGACAGGGGGCGGGATATGGCTACACCTTC.

The chain has TRBV2 and TRBJ2-1; 7 bases are shared with TRBD2. CDR3 length: 15 amino acids. Trimming cost V 3 bases and J 0 bases; bases outside gene matches: 2. CDR1 SNHLY and CDR2 FYNNEI come from the germline V gene. CDR3 DNA sequence: TGTGCCAGCAGTGAGAGGACTAGCTCCTACAATGAGCAGTTCTTC. Translation: CASSERTSSYNEQFF.

This chain connects TRBV27 to TRBJ2-3; 8 bases map to TRBD1. Trimming took 10 bases from V and 2 from J; bases not matched to a gene: 14. CDR3 length equals 16 residues. The germline gives CDR1 MNHEY, CDR2 SMNVEV (reference sequence). The CDR3 here is CAIKRRGQEITDTQYF. The CDR3 nucleotides are TGTGCCATCAAGAGGAGGGGACAGGAGATCACAGATACGCAGTATTTT.